Listed below are T cell receptor beta chains from one sample, sequenced in a study of STAT5B mutations in CD4+ large granular lymphocyte leukemia. The repertoire was sequenced with immunoSEQ multiplex PCR; TCRdb's copy has only in-frame clones and lacks some. The table includes roughly 48,000 clones, roughly two thirds detected once. Sample: CD4+ T cells from blood buffy coats. All receptors derive from a human donor in good health. Each CDR3 is given with its conserved first and last residue. Each record gives: CDR3 protein, CDR3 DNA, J gene, D gene, clone size, V gene. D genes are given only for firm matches. The size of a clone is reported for some rows only, either as once, few or many, or as a class for expanded clones.

CDR3: CARTGASGGGTDTQYF
DNA: TGTGCCAGAACGGGGGCTAGCGGGGGCGGTACAGATACGCAGTATTTT
J: TRBJ2-3
D: TRBD2
size: -
V: TRBV5-3

CDR3: CASSLGGQETQYF
DNA: TGCGCCAGCAGCTTGGGGGGTCAGGAGACCCAGTACTTC
J: TRBJ2-5
D: -
size: -
V: TRBV5-1

CDR3: CASSWGPSNYGYTF
DNA: TGTGCCAGCAGTTGGGGGCCTTCTAACTATGGCTACACCTTC
J: TRBJ1-2
D: -
size: once
V: TRBV28

CDR3: CASSPTGNEKLFF
DNA: TGTGCCAGCAGTCCGACAGGGAATGAAAAACTGTTTTTT
J: TRBJ1-4
D: TRBD1
size: few
V: TRBV28

CDR3: CASSRPDRVSEQYF
DNA: TGTGCCAGCAGCCGGCCGGACAGGGTAAGCGAGCAGTACTTC
J: TRBJ2-7
D: TRBD1
size: -
V: TRBV5-6

CDR3: CASSLSGGSYNEQFF
DNA: TGTGCCAGCAGCTTAAGCGGGGGCTCCTACAATGAGCAGTTCTTC
J: TRBJ2-1
D: TRBD2
size: -
V: TRBV7-6

CDR3: CASSLDTTDTQYF
DNA: TGTGCCAGCAGCTTGGATACCACAGATACGCAGTATTTT
J: TRBJ2-3
D: -
size: -
V: TRBV5-6

CDR3: CASSIQGANYGYTF
DNA: TGTGCCAGCAGCATACAGGGGGCGAACTATGGCTACACCTTC
J: TRBJ1-2
D: TRBD1
size: -
V: TRBV5-5

CDR3: CASSQGSLGAFF
DNA: TGTGCCAGCAGTCAGGGGTCCCTTGGTGCTTTCTTT
J: TRBJ1-1
D: -
size: -
V: TRBV6-5

CDR3: CASSFSGGATDTQYF
DNA: TGTGCCAGCAGCTTCTCGGGGGGGGCCACAGATACGCAGTATTTT
J: TRBJ2-3
D: TRBD2
size: -
V: TRBV7-2

CDR3: CASSVGMNTEAFF
DNA: TGTGCCAGCAGCGTAGGTATGAACACTGAAGCTTTCTTT
J: TRBJ1-1
D: -
size: -
V: TRBV9

CDR3: CASSIDQVGSEPQHF
DNA: TGTGCCAGTAGTATAGATCAGGTTGGGTCTGAGCCCCAGCATTTT
J: TRBJ1-5
D: -
size: -
V: TRBV19

CDR3: CASSPPSGTSTDTQYF
DNA: TGTGCCAGCTCACCACCTTCGGGGACAAGCACAGATACGCAGTATTTT
J: TRBJ2-3
D: -
size: -
V: TRBV18

CDR3: CASGSTNEKLFF
DNA: TGTGCCAGCGGTTCAACTAATGAAAAACTGTTTTTT
J: TRBJ1-4
D: -
size: once
V: TRBV28

CDR3: CALDGANTGELFF
DNA: TGTGCCCTGGACGGCGCGAACACCGGGGAGCTGTTTTTT
J: TRBJ2-2
D: -
size: once
V: TRBV30

CDR3: CAWSVLGQETQYF
DNA: TGTGCCTGGAGTGTACTCGGGCAAGAGACCCAGTACTTC
J: TRBJ2-5
D: -
size: -
V: TRBV30

CDR3: CASSRTGTGLGLGNTIYF
DNA: TGTGCCAGCAGCCGCACCGGGACAGGGCTGGGACTTGGAAACACCATATATTTT
J: TRBJ1-3
D: TRBD1
size: -
V: TRBV7-6

CDR3: CASSSQITDTQYF
DNA: TGTGCCAGTAGTTCCCAGATCACAGATACGCAGTATTTT
J: TRBJ2-3
D: -
size: -
V: TRBV19

CDR3: CAISDEGAGNTEAFF
DNA: TGTGCCATCAGTGACGAGGGGGCCGGGAACACTGAAGCTTTCTTT
J: TRBJ1-1
D: TRBD1
size: few
V: TRBV10-3

CDR3: CASSLGLQETQYF
DNA: TGTGCTAGCAGCTTAGGGCTTCAAGAGACCCAGTACTTC
J: TRBJ2-5
D: -
size: -
V: TRBV7-7

CDR3: CASTKGGAGTDTQYF
DNA: TGTGCCAGCACTAAAGGGGGGGCGGGCACAGATACGCAGTATTTT
J: TRBJ2-3
D: -
size: -
V: TRBV28

CDR3: CASSVGTHNTEAFF
DNA: TGTGCCAGCAGTGTCGGGACACATAACACTGAAGCTTTCTTT
J: TRBJ1-1
D: -
size: -
V: TRBV6-1

CDR3: CASSLSTGYATEAFF
DNA: TGTGCCAGCAGCCTCTCGACAGGGTATGCGACTGAAGCTTTCTTT
J: TRBJ1-1
D: TRBD1
size: -
V: TRBV4-2

CDR3: CASSLAGNTGELFF
DNA: TGTGCCAGCAGCTTGGCAGGGAACACCGGGGAGCTGTTTTTT
J: TRBJ2-2
D: -
size: -
V: TRBV5-8

CDR3: CASTTGGWNIQYF
DNA: TGCGCCAGCACTACGGGGGGCTGGAACATTCAGTACTTC
J: TRBJ2-4
D: -
size: -
V: TRBV23-1

CDR3: CASSADGRSYNEQFF
DNA: TGTGCCAGCAGCGCGGACGGCCGCTCCTACAATGAGCAGTTCTTC
J: TRBJ2-1
D: -
size: -
V: TRBV9

CDR3: CASSLAGGFEQFF
DNA: TGTGCCAGCAGCCTAGCGGGGGGGTTTGAGCAGTTCTTC
J: TRBJ2-1
D: TRBD2
size: -
V: TRBV11-2

CDR3: CASRMNQAGTGDTQYF
DNA: TGTGCCAGCAGGATGAATCAGGCAGGAACGGGAGATACGCAGTATTTT
J: TRBJ2-3
D: -
size: -
V: TRBV2

CDR3: CAISAGEGLANYGYTF
DNA: TGTGCCATCAGTGCGGGGGAGGGACTAGCTAACTATGGCTACACCTTC
J: TRBJ1-2
D: -
size: -
V: TRBV10-3

CDR3: CASSFRVGTEAFF
DNA: TGTGCCAGTAGCTTCAGGGTCGGGACTGAAGCTTTCTTT
J: TRBJ1-1
D: -
size: -
V: TRBV19

CDR3: CASSLVNYGYTF
DNA: TGTGCCAGCAGCTTAGTGAACTATGGCTACACCTTC
J: TRBJ1-2
D: -
size: once
V: TRBV7-2

CDR3: CASSAETGAYEQYF
DNA: TGTGCCAGCAGTGCTGAGACAGGGGCCTACGAGCAGTACTTC
J: TRBJ2-7
D: TRBD1
size: once
V: TRBV2

CDR3: CASSGQGREQYF
DNA: TGTGCCAGCAGTGGACAGGGGCGCGAGCAGTACTTC
J: TRBJ2-7
D: TRBD1
size: -
V: TRBV6-1

CDR3: CASSNIRMNTEAFF
DNA: TGTGCCAGCAGCAACATACGGATGAACACTGAAGCTTTCTTT
J: TRBJ1-1
D: -
size: -
V: TRBV21-1

CDR3: CACRRAMDSPLHF
DNA: TGTGCCTGCCGGAGGGCTATGGATTCACCCCTCCACTTT
J: TRBJ1-6
D: -
size: -
V: TRBV30

CDR3: CASSLATGNEQFF
DNA: TGTGCTAGCAGCTTAGCGACAGGAAATGAGCAGTTCTTC
J: TRBJ2-1
D: -
size: -
V: TRBV7-7

CDR3: CASSPGQGRTEAFF
DNA: TGTGCCAGCTCACCCGGACAGGGGCGCACTGAAGCTTTCTTT
J: TRBJ1-1
D: TRBD1
size: few
V: TRBV18

CDR3: CATSRDRTAFYQETQYF
DNA: TGTGCCACCAGCAGAGATCGAACGGCGTTCTACCAAGAGACCCAGTACTTC
J: TRBJ2-5
D: -
size: -
V: TRBV15

CDR3: CASKGVARDTQYF
DNA: TGTGCCAGCAAGGGGGTTGCTCGGGATACGCAGTATTTT
J: TRBJ2-3
D: -
size: -
V: TRBV6-6

CDR3: CASSSMVAGGPNTQYF
DNA: TGTGCCAGCAGCTCAATGGTGGCGGGGGGGCCCAATACGCAGTATTTT
J: TRBJ2-3
D: TRBD2
size: -
V: TRBV5-4

CDR3: CASSPPSRGLGGTDTQYF
DNA: TGTGCCAGCTCACCACCTAGCCGGGGGTTGGGGGGCACAGATACGCAGTATTTT
J: TRBJ2-3
D: -
size: -
V: TRBV18

CDR3: CASSVLGGQGEQFF
DNA: TGTGCCAGCAGTGTTCTGGGGGGACAGGGTGAGCAGTTCTTC
J: TRBJ2-1
D: TRBD1
size: -
V: TRBV2

CDR3: CASSLLMLGSSYEQYF
DNA: TGTGCCAGCAGCTTATTAATGTTGGGCTCCTCCTACGAGCAGTACTTC
J: TRBJ2-7
D: -
size: few
V: TRBV7-9

CDR3: CASSKGVTVLDTQYF
DNA: TGTGCCAGTAGTAAAGGTGTGACAGTCCTAGATACGCAGTATTTT
J: TRBJ2-3
D: -
size: -
V: TRBV19

CDR3: CASSLGTGSSTDTQYF
DNA: TGCGCCAGCAGCTTGGGGACTGGTTCTAGCACAGATACGCAGTATTTT
J: TRBJ2-3
D: -
size: -
V: TRBV5-1

CDR3: CASSAGRPDGYTF
DNA: TGTGCCAGTAGTGCCGGGCGGCCGGATGGCTACACCTTC
J: TRBJ1-2
D: -
size: -
V: TRBV19

CDR3: CASNGQGNSPLHF
DNA: TGTGCCAGCAACGGACAGGGCAACTCACCCCTCCACTTT
J: TRBJ1-6
D: TRBD1
size: few
V: TRBV5-6

CDR3: CASSAVRSPLHF
DNA: TGTGCCAGCAGCGCCGTTCGGTCACCCCTCCACTTT
J: TRBJ1-6
D: -
size: -
V: TRBV11-2

CDR3: CASSREYNEQFF
DNA: TGTGCCAGCAGCCGGGAGTACAATGAGCAGTTCTTC
J: TRBJ2-1
D: -
size: -
V: TRBV13

CDR3: CASAGFRTEAFF
DNA: TGTGCCTCGGCGGGGTTTCGCACTGAAGCTTTCTTT
J: TRBJ1-1
D: -
size: few
V: TRBV2

CDR3: CAWRWAGPTGELFF
DNA: TGTGCCTGGAGGTGGGCGGGCCCAACCGGGGAGCTGTTTTTT
J: TRBJ2-2
D: -
size: -
V: TRBV30

CDR3: CSAESRMNTQYF
DNA: TGCAGCGCCGAGAGCCGCATGAACACGCAGTATTTT
J: TRBJ2-3
D: -
size: -
V: TRBV29-1

CDR3: CASSLGDSLSYEQYF
DNA: TGTGCCAGCAGCCTTGGGGACAGCCTGTCCTACGAGCAGTACTTC
J: TRBJ2-7
D: TRBD1
size: -
V: TRBV5-5